This T cell receptor (beta chain) was sequenced in a study of shared clonotypes between healthy human individuals. The CDR3 covers 13 residues. Germline loops: CDR1 MNHEY, CDR2 SVGAGI. V dropped 5 bases and J dropped 4; count of bases not matched to a gene: 2. It was roughly 330 ng DNA, roughly 30,000 T cell genomes, that went into each replicate PCR of unsorted PBMC. Sequencing was performed with immunoSEQ multiplex PCR; in TCRdb, only in-frame clones are kept and a portion is missing. Of roughly 500,000 clones listed, more than 75% are singletons. This clone was found once. This chain links TRBV6-5 with TRBJ2-5; 9 nucleotides match TRBD2. The receptor was derived from a woman aged 40 to 50 in good health. Some clones in this sample may be carry-over from other donors' samples. The sample was PBMCs. CDR3 protein: CASSASGTETQYF. CDR3 DNA sequence: TGTGCCAGCAGTGCTAGCGGGACAGAGACCCAGTACTTC.